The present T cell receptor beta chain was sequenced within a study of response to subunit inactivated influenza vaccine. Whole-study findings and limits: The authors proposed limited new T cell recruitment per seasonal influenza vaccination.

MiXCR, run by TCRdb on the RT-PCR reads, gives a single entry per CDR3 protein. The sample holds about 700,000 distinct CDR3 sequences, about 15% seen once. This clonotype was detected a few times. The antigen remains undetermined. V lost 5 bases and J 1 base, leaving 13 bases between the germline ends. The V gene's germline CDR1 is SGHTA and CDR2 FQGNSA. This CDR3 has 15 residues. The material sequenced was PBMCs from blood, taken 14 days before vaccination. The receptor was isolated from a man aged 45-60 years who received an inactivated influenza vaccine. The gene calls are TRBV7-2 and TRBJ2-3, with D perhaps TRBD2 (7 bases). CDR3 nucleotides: TGTGCCAGCAGCCGAGGGGGGGTCCGCACAGATACGCAGTATTTT. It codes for CASSRGGVRTDTQYF.